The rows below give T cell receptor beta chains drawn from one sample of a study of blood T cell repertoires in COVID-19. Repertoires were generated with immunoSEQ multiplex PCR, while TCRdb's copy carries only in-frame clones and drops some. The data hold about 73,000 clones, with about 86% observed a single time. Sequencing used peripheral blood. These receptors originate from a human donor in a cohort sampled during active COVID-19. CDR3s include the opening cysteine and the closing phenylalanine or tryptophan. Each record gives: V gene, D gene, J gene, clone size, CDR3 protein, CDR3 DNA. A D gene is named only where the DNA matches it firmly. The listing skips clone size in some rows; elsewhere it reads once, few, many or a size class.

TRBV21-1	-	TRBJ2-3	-	CASSKVRDRATDTQYF	TGTGCCAGCAGCAAAGTACGGGACAGGGCCACAGATACGCAGTATTTT
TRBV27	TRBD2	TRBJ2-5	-	CASSRIAGRRETQYF	TGTGCCAGCAGTCGTATAGCGGGGCGACGAGAGACCCAGTACTTC
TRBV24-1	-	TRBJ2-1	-	CAKQDSRPCPYNEQFF	TGTGCCAAGCAGGACAGCCGGCCGTGCCCCTACAATGAGCAGTTCTTC
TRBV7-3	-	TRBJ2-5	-	CASSSRPRETQYF	TGTGCCAGCAGCTCCCGGCCTAGAGAGACCCAGTACTTC
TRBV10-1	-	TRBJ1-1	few	CASMRHRQNTEAFF	TGCGCCAGCATGAGACACAGGCAGAACACTGAAGCTTTCTTT
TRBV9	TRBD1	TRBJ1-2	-	CASSPRQGNEGNYGYTF	TGTGCCAGCAGCCCCCGACAGGGGAATGAGGGTAACTATGGCTACACCTTC
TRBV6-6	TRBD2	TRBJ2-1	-	CASSYIGGSSYNEQFF	TGTGCCAGCAGTTACATCGGGGGGAGCTCCTACAATGAGCAGTTCTTC
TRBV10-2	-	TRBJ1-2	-	CASSDGPARGYTF	TGCGCCAGCAGCGATGGGCCTGCCCGAGGCTACACCTTC
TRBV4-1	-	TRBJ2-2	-	CASSPGEDATGELFF	TGCGCCAGCAGCCCAGGCGAAGATGCCACCGGGGAGCTGTTTTTT
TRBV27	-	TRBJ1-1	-	CASARGGYTEAFF	TGTGCCAGCGCCCGCGGGGGGTACACTGAAGCTTTCTTT
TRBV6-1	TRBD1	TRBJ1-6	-	CASSEGGRAGQDNSPLHF	TGTGCCAGCAGTGAAGGAGGCCGAGCGGGACAGGATAATTCACCCCTCCACTTT
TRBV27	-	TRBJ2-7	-	CASSRTPGGGSYEQYF	TGTGCCAGCAGTAGAACCCCCGGTGGAGGGAGCTACGAGCAGTACTTC
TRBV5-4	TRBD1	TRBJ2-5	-	CASSPQLGQGETQYF	TGTGCCAGCAGCCCTCAACTAGGACAGGGGGAGACCCAGTACTTC
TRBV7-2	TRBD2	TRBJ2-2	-	CASSLAGTSRATGELFF	TGTGCCAGCAGCTTAGCGGGGACTAGCCGTGCCACCGGGGAGCTGTTTTTT
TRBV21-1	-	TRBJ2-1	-	CASPWERLF	TGTGCCAGCCCATGGGAGCGCCTCTTC
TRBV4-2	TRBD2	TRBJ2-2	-	CASSLPGGAGELFF	TGTGCCAGCAGCCTACCCGGGGGGGCCGGGGAGCTGTTTTTT
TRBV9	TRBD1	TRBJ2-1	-	CASSENRDRGRVEQFF	TGTGCCAGCAGCGAGAACCGGGACAGGGGGCGCGTTGAGCAGTTCTTC
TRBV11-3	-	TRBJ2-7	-	CASSNRVGEQYF	TGTGCCAGCAGCAACAGGGTCGGCGAGCAGTACTTC
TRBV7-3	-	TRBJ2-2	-	CASSFAGGASGELFF	TGTGCCAGCAGCTTCGCAGGAGGGGCTTCCGGGGAGCTGTTTTTT
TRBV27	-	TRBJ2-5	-	CASSLKRRGPETQYF	TGTGCCAGCAGTTTAAAAAGGCGCGGTCCAGAGACCCAGTACTTC
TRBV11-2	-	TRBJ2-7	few	CASSLGGLEQYF	TGTGCCAGCAGCTTAGGGGGGCTAGAGCAGTACTTC
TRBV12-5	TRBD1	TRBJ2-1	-	CASGFRVGQVGPSSYNEQFF	TGTGCTAGTGGTTTCCGGGTGGGACAGGTGGGTCCGAGCTCCTACAATGAGCAGTTCTTC
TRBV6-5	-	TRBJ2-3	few	CASSSTGDTQYF	TGTGCCAGCAGTTCCACAGGAGATACGCAGTATTTT
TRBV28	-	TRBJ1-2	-	CASSWGGGGYTF	TGTGCCAGCAGTTGGGGGGGAGGTGGCTACACCTTC
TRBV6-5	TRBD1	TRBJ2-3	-	CASSDRDRGPDTQYF	TGTGCCAGCAGCGACCGGGACAGGGGGCCAGATACGCAGTATTTT
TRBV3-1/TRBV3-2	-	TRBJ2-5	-	CASSQDLGSQETQYF	TGTGCCAGCAGCCAAGATCTGGGCAGCCAAGAGACCCAGTACTTC
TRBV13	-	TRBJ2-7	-	CASSQGTYEQYF	TGTGCCAGCAGCCAGGGGACCTACGAGCAGTACTTC
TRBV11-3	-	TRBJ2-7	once	CASSLAGTSAAYEQYF	TGTGCCAGCAGCTTAGCTGGGACATCCGCAGCCTACGAGCAGTACTTC
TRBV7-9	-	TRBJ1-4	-	CASSLEGSLFF	TGTGCCAGCAGCTTGGAGGGAAGTCTGTTTTTT
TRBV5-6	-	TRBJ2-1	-	CASSVQGSHNEQFF	TGTGCCAGCAGCGTCCAGGGGAGTCACAATGAGCAGTTCTTC
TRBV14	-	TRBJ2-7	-	CASSQIWLSTEGPYEQYF	TGTGCCAGCAGCCAGATCTGGTTATCCACGGAGGGGCCCTACGAGCAGTACTTC
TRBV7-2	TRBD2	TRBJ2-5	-	CASRLFAGGPETQYF	TGTGCCAGCAGGCTCTTTGCGGGGGGGCCAGAGACCCAGTACTTC
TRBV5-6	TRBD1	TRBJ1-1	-	CASSPRTGVYTEAFF	TGTGCCAGCAGCCCCCGGACAGGGGTGTACACTGAAGCTTTCTTT
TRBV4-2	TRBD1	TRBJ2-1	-	CASSQDQGAIGNEQFF	TGTGCCAGCAGCCAAGATCAGGGGGCTATCGGCAATGAGCAGTTCTTC
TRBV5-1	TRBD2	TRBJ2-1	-	CASSPLAGGFNEQFF	TGCGCCAGCAGCCCACTAGCGGGGGGATTCAATGAGCAGTTCTTC
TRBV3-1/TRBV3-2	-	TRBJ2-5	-	CASSRGTQETQYF	TGTGCCAGCAGCCGCGGGACTCAAGAGACCCAGTACTTC
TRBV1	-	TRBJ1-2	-	CTSSQSRFSRGANYGYTF	TGCACCAGCAGCCAGTCCCGTTTCTCCAGGGGGGCTAACTATGGCTACACCTTC
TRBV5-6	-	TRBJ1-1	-	CASSPEPRAYNTEAFF	TGTGCCAGCAGCCCCGAACCCAGGGCTTATAACACTGAAGCTTTCTTT
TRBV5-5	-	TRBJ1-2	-	CASSYGREDGYTF	TGTGCCAGCAGCTATGGTAGGGAGGATGGCTACACCTTC
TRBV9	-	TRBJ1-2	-	CASRGLGYTF	TGTGCCAGCAGGGGGCTTGGCTACACCTTC
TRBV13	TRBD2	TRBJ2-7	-	CASSQILAGEYEQYF	TGTGCCAGCAGCCAAATACTAGCGGGGGAATACGAGCAGTACTTC
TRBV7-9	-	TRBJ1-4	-	CASRPQVEKLFF	TGTGCCAGCAGACCCCAGGTGGAAAAACTGTTTTTT
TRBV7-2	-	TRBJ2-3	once	CASSLARGPDTQYF	TGTGCCAGCAGCTTAGCGCGGGGCCCAGATACGCAGTATTTT
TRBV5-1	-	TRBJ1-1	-	CASSFSQTGANTEAFF	TGCGCCAGCAGCTTTTCCCAGACAGGAGCGAACACTGAAGCTTTCTTT
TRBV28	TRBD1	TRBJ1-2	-	CASRQTGVSNYGYTF	TGTGCCAGCAGACAGACAGGGGTCTCTAACTATGGCTACACCTTC
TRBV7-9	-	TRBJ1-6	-	CASSSPGPFSPLHF	TGTGCCAGCAGCTCCCCGGGTCCTTTTTCACCCCTCCACTTT
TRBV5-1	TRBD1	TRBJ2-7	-	CASSEGQGSYEQYF	TGCGCCAGCAGCGAGGGACAGGGCTCCTACGAGCAGTACTTC
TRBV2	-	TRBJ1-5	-	CASSEARVQPQHF	TGTGCCAGCAGTGAAGCGCGGGTTCAGCCCCAGCATTTT
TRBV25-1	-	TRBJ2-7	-	CASSESGLSYEQYF	TGTGCCAGCAGTGAATCAGGACTATCCTACGAGCAGTACTTC
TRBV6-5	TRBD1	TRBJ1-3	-	CASSYSDRGYTIYF	TGTGCCAGCAGTTACTCGGACAGGGGTTACACCATATATTTT
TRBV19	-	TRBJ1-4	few	CASSIGQTIFNEKLFF	TGTGCCAGTAGTATAGGACAGACCATCTTTAATGAAAAACTGTTTTTT
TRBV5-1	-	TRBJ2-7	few	CASSLVGSTGTHEQYF	TGCGCCAGCAGCTTGGTAGGGTCTACAGGGACCCACGAGCAGTACTTC
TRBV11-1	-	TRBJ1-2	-	CASSSPGVPYGYTF	TGTGCCAGCAGCTCACCAGGGGTTCCCTATGGCTACACCTTC
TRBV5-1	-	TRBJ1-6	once	CASTRWAGDNSPLHF	TGCGCCAGCACGAGATGGGCAGGGGATAATTCACCCCTCCACTTT
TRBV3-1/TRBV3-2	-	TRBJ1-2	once	CASSQDGAGARIF	TGTGCCAGCAGCCAAGATGGGGCGGGGGCGCGAATCTTC